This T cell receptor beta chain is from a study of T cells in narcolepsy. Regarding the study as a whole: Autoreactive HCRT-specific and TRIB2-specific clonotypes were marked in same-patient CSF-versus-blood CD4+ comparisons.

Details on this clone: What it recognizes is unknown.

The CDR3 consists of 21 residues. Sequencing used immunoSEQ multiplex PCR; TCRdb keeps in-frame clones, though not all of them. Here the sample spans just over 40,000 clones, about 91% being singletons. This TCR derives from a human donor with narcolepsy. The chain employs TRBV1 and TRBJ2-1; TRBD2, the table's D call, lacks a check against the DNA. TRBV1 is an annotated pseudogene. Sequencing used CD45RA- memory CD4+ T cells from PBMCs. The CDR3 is CTSSQDIRVTPRTQREDEQFF. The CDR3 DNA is TGCACCAGCAGCCAAGATATAAGAGTTACCCCTCGGACTCAGCGGGAGGATGAGCAGTTCTTC.